The T cell receptor beta chain described here comes from a study of blood T cell repertoires in COVID-19. In germline, CDR1 is SNHLY, CDR2 FYNNEI. The CDR3 extends over 15 amino acids. Trimming removed 2 bases at V and 1 base at J, with 9 bases between. This clone was counted between two and nine times. As handled by the study authors: Amplification of reference gene primers was used by the study to estimate nucleated cell counts. Produced via immunoSEQ multiplex PCR; TCRdb's table is partial and in-frame only. V, J and clone size reflect that table, while D and trimming were determined from the DNA. The repertoire holds 130,000 to 150,000 clones, with 87% as singletons.

This sequence originates from a man between 60 and 70 years old who had recovered from COVID-19. This chain connects TRBV2 to TRBJ1-5, with D unclear. Sequencing input: PBMCs or T cells enriched from blood (not recorded which). DNA for the CDR3: TGTGCCAGCAGTGAACTGGGCAGGAGCAATCAGCCCCAGCATTTT. It codes for CASSELGRSNQPQHF.